The present TCR beta chain was sequenced within a study of OX40 agonist ivuxolimab in advanced cancers. The study's findings and limits: In general, CD8+ T cells held more expanded clones than CD4+ did, on average. The work left the antigen specificity of expanded peripheral T cells undetermined.

This table comes from immunoSEQ multiplex PCR, and its TCRdb copy is limited to in-frame clones, with some not included. The top ten clones hold approximately 40% of a sample with tens of thousands of clones, approximately 81% of them seen once. Systemic immunosuppression or a history of autoimmune disease excluded patients. The timepoints at which blood was sampled were baseline, cycle 4 day 1, and cycle 7 day 1. Details on this clone: What it recognizes is unknown.

This clonotype was obtained from an adult with an advanced solid tumor such as melanoma, head and neck, liver or kidney cancer. The sample in question was CD4+ or CD8+ T cells sorted from blood, obtained in a trial of the OX40 agonist ivuxolimab.

DNA for the CDR3: TGTGCCAGCACCCTGGGGGGGGGACAGAATAACTATGGCTACACCTTC. Translation gives CASTLGGGQNNYGYTF. V is TRBV5-4 and J is TRBJ1-2; the match to TRBD1 covers 7 bases. Germline-derived CDR1 and CDR2 are SGHNT and YYREEE (reference sequence). J gave up 1 base and V 6 bases, and 12 bases lay outside the gene matches. The CDR3 has 16 residues.